This T cell receptor beta chain was obtained from a study of blood T cell repertoires in COVID-19 (TCRdb year 2020). About the full investigation: The collaborator samples originated in the United States, Italy and Spain and spanned the acute and convalescent phases of COVID-19. The material from the prospective study consisted of cDNA or gDNA derived from T cells, B-cell-depleted T cells, or PBMCs. Deeply sampled blood TCRbeta repertoires from subjects exposed to, actively infected with, or recovered from COVID-19 were included in the dataset. The repertoires were made available in a free public database intended to serve as a resource for research on the immune response to SARS-CoV-2. Samples were obtained from the ongoing ImmuneRACE study (first 160 participants) and from over a thousand subjects provided by 6 global collaborators. Sample metadata almost always included a de-identified subject ID, COVID-19 status, age in years and sex. Where HLA class I and class II types were available, the types were taken from metadata supplied by the sample provider, not from assay-based typing.

Findings and caveats that apply to the study as a whole: The amount of clinical and demographic metadata varied by source and participant and was provided uncurated.

TCRbeta CDR3 regions were amplified from genomic DNA using the immunoSEQ Assay, a bias-controlled multiplex PCR. In the source study's methods: Nucleated cell counts per sample were estimated from amplification of reference gene primers within the assay. To quantify the absolute abundance of each unique TCRbeta CDR3 rearrangement, sequence reads were collapsed and filtered. For each sample, productive Simpson clonality was calculated as the square root of Simpson's diversity index over productive rearrangements. TCRdb provides this immuneACCESS table in a form limited to in-frame rearrangements. Some clones are lacking; in checked studies, under half of them reflect an unresolved V gene, and why the rest are absent is not known. Clonal size and the V and J genes are those of that table, whereas D and trimming came from the DNA. This sample comprises 120,000 or so clones, about 80% of them detected only once. The ten biggest clones cover 30% to 45% of the sample.

The germline V and J ends show losses of 0 bases and 1 base respectively, and no gene match explains 7 bases of the junction. Including the terminal cysteine and phenylalanine, the CDR3 comprises 17 residues. CDR3 DNA is the only sequence kept; it has 51 bases, read in frame from the first base. The germline V gene specifies KGHSY as CDR1 and FQNENV as CDR2. As concerns this clone: The antigen it recognizes is unknown. Base qualities were left out, and no much larger clone turns up one base away.

Each collaborating institution followed its own protocols to collect whole blood in K2EDTA tubes. For TCRbeta analysis, collaborators shipped samples as frozen whole blood, isolated PBMCs, or DNA extracted from either of those sample types. The clonotype was recovered from a man aged 40-55 years with active or convalescent COVID-19. Specimen: peripheral blood. The receptor chain draws on TRBV16 and TRBJ2-7, with 9 central nucleotides matching TRBD1. The nucleotide sequence reads TGTGCCAGCAGCCAATCAGTGAGGACAGGGGCATCCTACGAGCAGTACTTC. Translated, this gives CASSQSVRTGASYEQYF.